This entry concerns a single TCR beta chain. The antigen is undetermined. Germline V gene data show CDR1 as SGDLS and CDR2 as YYNGEE. The V end lost 4 bases, the J end lost 4 bases, and 18 bases lay between the germline ends. CDR3 length: 16 amino acids. Primers included in the PCR were 60 Vbeta and 13 Jbeta primers. The data were produced by immunoSEQ multiplex PCR, yet TCRdb's version contains in-frame clones alone and is incomplete. The sample lists about 210,000 clones; about 83% were seen once. This record comes from a study of cytomegalovirus exposure and HLA in healthy donors. Study summary: About 80 million unique TCRs from HLA-typed donors made up an early data release.

Participants comprised healthy donors of bone marrow. Overall study findings and caveats: Later analysis found that TCR beta chains associated with HLA were more clonally expanded than other, equally common chains. The authors listed over 150 TCR beta chains as cytomegalovirus-associated.

This clonotype originated in a woman aged 45-60 years in good health and CMV-seropositive. The genes are TRBV9 and TRBJ1-3; D is undetermined. Sequences were obtained from PBMCs. The CDR3 DNA reads as TGTGCCAGCAGCCAGTATCATCTCCAGGCGGGAAACACCATATATTTT. Amino acid sequence: CASSQYHLQAGNTIYF.